This entry lists 16 T cell receptor beta chains sequenced from one sample in a study of blood T cells in healthy people across ages. Alongside a J-beta primer mix, a sample-barcoded 5' primer served in a second PCR lasting roughly 7 to 11 cycles. TCRdb recomputed calls from the 5' RACE reads with MiXCR, one row per CDR3 protein. There are about 970,000 distinct CDR3 sequences in the sample; just over 50% occur only once, and around a fifth lies in the top ten. The sequencing sample was made of blood. The receptor source for this set is a woman aged 60-70 years in good health.

This clonotype was seen a single time. The rearrangement joins TRBV4-2 to TRBJ2-1; 10 bases map to TRBD1. This CDR3 has 16 residues. Trimming took 0 bases from V and 9 from J; bases not matched to a gene: 8. Germline-derived CDR1 and CDR2 are LGHNA and YNFKEQ. The CDR3 DNA follows: TGTGCCAGCAGCCAAGATCGGGGACAGGGGAGGCTTGAGCAGTTCTTC. Its protein is CASSQDRGQGRLEQFF.

CDR3 sequence reads: CASSQDTTPGPNEQFF. The CDR3 coding sequence is TGCGCCAGCAGCCAAGATACAACCCCCGGACCCAATGAGCAGTTCTTC. This chain connects TRBV4-3 to TRBJ2-1; D not resolved. The CDR3 is made up of 16 amino acids. The V gene's germline CDR1 is LGHNA and CDR2 YSLEER. Trimming cost V 0 bases and J 6 bases, with 15 bases left between them.

This chain uses TRBV7-2 with TRBJ2-5; 7 bases are a match to TRBD1. The CDR3 loop spans 14 amino acids. Germline assignment: CDR1 SGHTA and CDR2 FQGNSA. Germline trimming cut 2 bases from V and 7 bases from J; bases unmatched to any gene: 7. Written as DNA, the CDR3 is TGTGCCAGCAGCTTAAGGGGGCTAAGAGCGACCCAGTACTTC. The encoded protein is CASSLRGLRATQYF.

This clonotype was seen more than once but under ten times. The chain is built from TRBV7-2 and TRBJ2-5; 12 bases line up with TRBD2. CDR1 and CDR2 from the germline V gene are SGHTA and FQGNSA. The V segment lost 7 bases and the J segment 1 base; nucleotides outside the gene matches: 7. The CDR3 runs 16 residues. The CDR3 here is CASTPPSGRAQETQYF. The CDR3 DNA follows: TGTGCCAGCACCCCTCCTAGCGGGAGGGCCCAAGAGACCCAGTACTTC. Together with reference TRBV7-2 and TRBJ2-5, the CDR3 gives the full variable domain: GAGVSQSPSNKVTEKGKDVELRCDPISGHTALYWYRQSLGQGLEFLIYFQGNSAPDKSGLPSDRFSAERTGGSVSTLTIQRTQQEDSAVYLCASTPPSGRAQETQYFGPGTRLLVL.

The chain carries TRBV7-8 and TRBJ2-3; 10 bases match TRBD2. V trimming: 3 bases; J trimming: 4 bases; junction bases outside the gene matches: 7. The CDR3 runs to 16 residues. The V gene's germline CDR1 is SGHVS and CDR2 FQNEAQ. The CDR3 protein is CASSFYSGRASDTQYF. The DNA for the CDR3 is TGTGCCAGCAGCTTCTACAGCGGGAGGGCTTCAGATACGCAGTATTTT. The full variable domain, rest sourced from reference TRBV7-8 and TRBJ2-3, is GAGVSQSPRYKVAKRGQDVALRCDPISGHVSLFWYQQALGQGPEFLTYFQNEAQLDKSGLPSDRFFAERPEGSVSTLKIQRTQQEDSAVYLCASSFYSGRASDTQYFGPGTRLTVL.

As regards this clonotype: One end of the junction does not line up with germline, which may come from a read error. This chain uses TRBV7-2 with TRBJ1-2, with 7 bases matching TRBD1. The CDR3 has 13 amino acids. The germline V gene encodes CDR1 SGHTA and CDR2 FQGNSA. The CDR3 DNA reads TGCGCCAGCAGCTCAGGGACAGCGCACGGCTACACCTTC. It translates to CASSSGTAHGYTF.

The chain is built from TRBV5-6 and TRBJ2-1; 7 nucleotides match TRBD2. CDR1 is SGHDT, CDR2 YYEEEE, per germline. CDR3 size: 14 residues. Trimming at V came to 8 bases and at J to 11 bases, leaving 16 bases not matched to a gene. CDR3 nucleotides: TGTGCCAGTGTTGGTGGGGCGGGGGAAAGCCAGCAGTTCTTC. Protein: CASVGGAGESQQFF.

Many counts were recorded for this clonotype. This chain joins TRBV12-3 or TRBV12-4 and TRBJ2-7; D gene ambiguous. There are 12 residues in the CDR3. V was cut by 4 bases and J by 0 bases, with 4 bases left in between. The CDR3 here is CASSSPSYEQYF. The CDR3 nucleotides read TGTGCCAGCAGTTCTCCCTCCTACGAGCAGTACTTC.

This clonotype was seen a single time. The chain uses TRBV20-1 and TRBJ2-3; 9 bases are a match to TRBD2. The CDR3 has 14 amino acids. The germline V gene encodes CDR1 DFQATT and CDR2 SNEGSKA (reference sequence). J lost 8 bases, V lost 4 bases, and 10 bases had no gene match. Written as DNA, the CDR3 is TGCAGTGCTATTGGCGGCGGGAGGGGAGGTACGCAGTATTTT. As protein: CSAIGGGRGGTQYF.

The V and J genes are TRBV10-3 and TRBJ2-1; D may be TRBD2 (5 bases). Germline CDR1 reads ENHRY; CDR2 reads SYGVKD. The CDR3 covers 15 residues. V dropped 2 bases and J dropped 0 bases, with 8 bases sitting between them. The CDR3 sequence is CAISELSGSYNEQFF. CDR3 nucleotides: TGTGCCATCAGTGAGCTCAGCGGCTCCTACAATGAGCAGTTCTTC.

The chain recombines TRBV7-9 with TRBJ2-3; D is undetermined. V was trimmed by 5 bases and J by 4 bases, leaving 10 bases between them. This CDR3 has 13 amino acids. The germline gives CDR1 SEHNR, CDR2 FQNEAQ (reference sequence). CDR3 sequence reads: CASSDPAADTQYF. In DNA, the CDR3 is TGTGCCAGCAGCGACCCAGCAGCAGATACGCAGTATTTT.

The V call is TRBV7-9, the J call TRBJ2-5; 9 bases line up with TRBD1. CDR3 length: 15 amino acids. Germline CDR1 is SEHNR and CDR2 is FQNEAQ (reference sequence). Losses at the gene ends were 5 bases for V and 4 bases for J; bases not matched to a gene: 8. The CDR3 DNA reads as TGTGCCAGCAGCGGCAGGGACAGGGAGAGAGAGACCCAGTACTTC. Protein product: CASSGRDRERETQYF.

The chain recombines TRBV3-1 with TRBJ2-7; perhaps TRBD2 as D (6 bases). The CDR3 spans 14 residues. Germline V lookup: CDR1 LGHDT, CDR2 YNNKEL (reference sequence). V was cut by 1 base and J by 5 bases, with 12 bases left in between. The CDR3 here is CASSQAGAVNEQYF. CDR3 sequence (DNA): TGTGCCAGCAGCCAAGCGGGAGCGGTTAACGAGCAGTACTTC.

The V gene is TRBV20-1, the J gene TRBJ2-5; 8 bases are shared with TRBD2. Germline loops: CDR1 DFQATT, CDR2 SNEGSKA (reference sequence). The junction had 13 bases not matched to a gene; V was cut back by 5 bases and J by 11 bases. The CDR3 extends over 13 amino acids. CDR3 region: CSARAGGPTWQYF. The CDR3 region has the DNA TGCAGTGCTCGTGCGGGAGGACCTACGTGGCAGTACTTC.

The sample holds many counts of this clonotype. This chain links TRBV15 with TRBJ2-5, with D unresolved. The CDR3 covers 13 residues. CDR1 is LNHNV, CDR2 YYDKDF, per germline (reference sequence). Trimming removed 5 bases at V and 5 bases at J, with 12 bases between. CDR3 bases: TGTGCCACCAGCCGCCAAGTGAGTGAGACCCAGTACTTC. Residues: CATSRQVSETQYF.

The V gene is TRBV15, the J gene TRBJ2-4, with 7 nucleotides matching TRBD2. The DNA end is a closer match to TRBJ2-5, so the J assignment may be wrong. Per germline, CDR1 LNHNV and CDR2 YYDKDF (reference sequence). The CDR3 runs 12 residues. Here the CDR3 reads CATTTGRWTQYF. CDR3 in DNA: TGTGCCACCACGACCGGGAGGTGGACCCAGTACTTC.